This passage covers 3 T cell receptor beta chains from one sample sequenced in a study of shared clonotypes between healthy human individuals. TCRdb's copy holds only in-frame clones and misses some; the assay was immunoSEQ multiplex PCR. The sample contains about 1 million clones, 60% to 80% of which appear only once. Sequencing was carried out using memory CD4+ T cells sorted from blood. Subset noted: CD45RA-negative fraction. The receptors were gathered from a man younger than 30 in good health.

The J gene is TRBJ2-3, the V gene TRBV7-2; TRBD2 might be the D (5 bases). The V end was cut by 2 bases, the J end by 1 base, with 13 bases between. Per the germline V gene, CDR1 is SGHTA and CDR2 is FQGNSA. CDR3 length equals 16 residues. DNA of the CDR3: TGTGCCAGCAGCTTACGCGATGGCGGGCGCACAGATACGCAGTATTTT. Its translation: CASSLRDGGRTDTQYF.

The genes are TRBV29-1 and TRBJ2-7; a weak D match, TRBD1 (5 bases). CDR3 length: 14 amino acids. The germline V gene encodes CDR1 SQVTM and CDR2 ANQGSEA. Trimming shortened V by 1 base and J by 0 bases, and 10 bases separated the two germline ends. The DNA for the CDR3 is TGCAGCGTTGAAGTGTCACAGGCCTCCTACGAGCAGTACTTC. Translated, it gives CSVEVSQASYEQYF.

This chain joins TRBV7-9 and TRBJ2-7, with unresolved D. The germline V and J ends were trimmed by 1 base and 7 bases, with 14 bases remaining between them. CDR3 length: 14 amino acids. Germline assignment: CDR1 SEHNR and CDR2 FQNEAQ (reference sequence). CDR3 amino acids: CASSLVATVGEQYF. CDR3 sequence (DNA): TGTGCCAGCAGCTTAGTGGCGACCGTAGGAGAGCAGTACTTC.